Below, 10 T cell receptor beta chains from the same sample are listed, as sequenced in a study of T cells in Graves' hyperthyroidism and ophthalmopathy. TCR beta CDR3 regions were amplified from RNA transcripts. The HTBI primer set drove a first-round RT-PCR of the TCR CDR3. Via MiXCR, TCRdb re-called the multiplex PCR reads, giving one row per CDR3 protein. The repertoire holds approximately 410,000 distinct CDR3 sequences, with roughly 15% as singletons. Sample: blood. The origin of the receptors is a woman younger than 30 with Graves' hyperthyroidism.

This clonotype was counted many times. This chain joins TRBV20-1 and TRBJ1-1, with 10 bases identical to TRBD1. The CDR3 length is 13 residues. In germline, CDR1 is DFQATT, CDR2 SNEGSKA (reference sequence). The CDR3: CTTGQGVNTEAFF. The CDR3 DNA is TGCACCACAGGACAGGGGGTTAACACTGAAGCTTTCTTT.

This clonotype has just a few counts. J is TRBJ2-7 and V is TRBV15, with D possibly called TRBD1 or TRBD2 (5 bases each). Trimming removed 0 bases from V and 2 bases from J, with 8 bases in between. This CDR3 spans 14 amino acids. From germline, CDR1 is LNHNV and CDR2 YYDKDF (reference sequence). The CDR3 nucleotides are TGTGCCACCAGCAGAGACCGAGGGGCCTACGAGCAGTACTTC. As protein: CATSRDRGAYEQYF.

This clonotype occurred a few times. The J gene is TRBJ1-5, the V gene TRBV7-9, with a tentative D call TRBD1 (5 bases). V was trimmed by 5 bases and J by 6 bases, leaving 17 bases between them. Germline V gene sequence: CDR1 SEHNR, CDR2 FQNEAQ (reference sequence). The CDR3 is 15 residues long. The chain's CDR3 is CASSGGGVEGQPQHF. CDR3 sequence (DNA): TGTGCCAGCAGCGGAGGAGGGGTGGAGGGTCAGCCCCAGCATTTT.

This clonotype has ten or more counts. This chain joins TRBV20-1 and TRBJ2-7; D is unresolved. Germline CDR1 is DFQATT and CDR2 is SNEGSKA (reference sequence). The CDR3 extends over 11 amino acids. CDR3 DNA sequence: TGCGGGCTCACCCTTTCCTACGAGCAGTACTTC. It specifies CGLTLSYEQYF.

Ten or more counts support this clonotype. The chain employs TRBV12-3 or TRBV12-4 and TRBJ2-3; 8 bases agree with TRBD2. V shed 7 bases, J shed 1 base, and the junction held 4 bases outside the gene matches. This CDR3 has 14 residues. CDR3: CASTREGRTDTQYF. In nucleotides, the CDR3 is TGTGCCAGCACCCGGGAGGGCCGCACAGATACGCAGTATTTT.

This clonotype has at least ten counts. The chain carries TRBV29-1 and TRBJ2-1; 8 bases map to TRBD2. In germline, CDR1 is SQVTM, CDR2 ANQGSEA. This CDR3 has 14 amino acids. Germline trimming cut 4 bases from V and 4 bases from J; bases unmatched to any gene: 6. The CDR3 region has the DNA TGCAGCGTTGTTGGGTTAGCGGGGTACAATGAGCAGTTCTTC. This encodes CSVVGLAGYNEQFF.

J is TRBJ1-1 and V is TRBV6-9; 9 positions match TRBD1. With V trimmed by 3 bases and J by 3 bases, 2 bases remained unmatched. This CDR3 spans 14 amino acids. Germline loops: CDR1 MNHGY, CDR2 SVAAGI. The CDR3, as DNA: TGTGCCAGCAGTTACCGGGACAGGGACACTGAAGCTTTCTTT. This codes for CASSYRDRDTEAFF.

The V and J genes are TRBV10-2 and TRBJ2-1, with D possibly matching TRBD2 (6 bases). The length of the CDR3 is 21 residues. Trimming shortened V by 0 bases and J by 1 base, and 25 bases separated the two germline ends. Germline loops: CDR1 WSHSY, CDR2 SAAADI. In DNA, the CDR3 is TGCGCCAGCAGTGAGTCGATTTCGCTAGCGACCGCATGGGATTCCTACAATGAGCAGTTCTTC. It encodes CASSESISLATAWDSYNEQFF.

This clonotype has more than one count but fewer than ten. J is TRBJ1-4 and V is TRBV7-8; the match to TRBD1 covers 9 bases. The CDR3 length is 15 residues. The V gene's germline CDR1 is SGHVS and CDR2 FQNEAQ. The ends lost 4 bases at V and 3 bases at J; junction bases unmatched: 3. The DNA of the CDR3 is TGTGCCAGCAGCTCGGGACAGGGCGCTAATGAAAAACTGTTTTTT. Its translation: CASSSGQGANEKLFF.

This sequence joins TRBV30 and TRBJ2-3; 8 bases align to TRBD1. Germline values: CDR1 GTSNPN, CDR2 SVGIG (reference sequence). Trimming cost V 5 bases and J 6 bases; bases outside gene matches: 10. This CDR3 is built from 14 residues. CDR3 in amino acids: CAWGDRGYRDTQYF. The CDR3 nucleotides read TGTGCCTGGGGAGACAGGGGCTACCGGGATACGCAGTATTTT.